The 17 T cell receptor beta chains below all came from one sample that was sequenced in a study of T-cell memory formation after mild COVID-19. TCRdb called the 5' RACE reads again in MiXCR, with one record for every CDR3 protein. The table records roughly 450,000 distinct CDR3 sequences, roughly 18% of them present only once. Sequencing was done on a sample of PBMCs or a T cell subset sorted from them (not recorded which). The receptor source for this set is an adult woman who had mild COVID-19 (a few samples of this study predate the infection). Cell type and time point are not known.

The V and J genes are TRBV6-1 and TRBJ2-3; a weak D match, TRBD2 (5 bases). Germline values: CDR1 MNHNS, CDR2 SASEGT. V was shortened by 8 bases and J by 0 bases, with 12 bases between the two germline ends. The CDR3 length is 14 residues. The CDR3: CASRSSLSTDTQYF. The DNA of the CDR3 is TGTGCCAGCCGGTCTAGCCTCAGCACAGATACGCAGTATTTT.

This clonotype was picked up a small number of times. The V call is TRBV12-3 or TRBV12-4, the J call TRBJ2-7; D possibly corresponds to TRBD1 (5 bases). The CDR3 extends over 12 amino acids. Deletions cut 7 bases from V and 4 bases from J, with 11 bases between. The CDR3 is CASNYDSYEQYF. In DNA, the CDR3 is TGTGCCAGCAACTACGACAGTTACGAGCAGTACTTC.

This clonotype was counted between two and nine times. The rearrangement uses TRBV7-9 and TRBJ2-7; perhaps TRBD1 as D (6 bases). Germline CDR1 is SEHNR and CDR2 is FQNEAQ (reference sequence). Trimming removed 10 bases at V and 3 bases at J, with 16 bases between. The CDR3 spans 13 residues. As DNA, the CDR3 is TGTGCCACCTCCTGGGACAACTTCTACGAGCAGTACTTC. It codes for CATSWDNFYEQYF.

A few counts support this clonotype. J is TRBJ1-5 and V is TRBV2, with a possible D match to TRBD1 (5 bases). V was clipped by 9 bases and J by 2 bases, with 11 bases between them. CDR3 length equals 13 residues. Looked up from germline, CDR1 is SNHLY and CDR2 is FYNNEI. The CDR3 loop reads CASLRDGNQPQHF. As DNA, the CDR3 is TGTGCCAGTCTTAGGGACGGCAATCAGCCCCAGCATTTT.

In this sample, this clonotype turned up many times. The gene calls are TRBV7-2 and TRBJ2-7, with D tentatively TRBD2 (7 bases). The CDR3 has 15 residues. The ends were cut back, 1 base at V and 3 bases at J, with 13 bases in the middle. Germline loops: CDR1 SGHTA, CDR2 FQGNSA. The CDR3 DNA is TGTGCCAGCAGCTTAGAGGGGGGGGGTCGCTACGAGCAGTACTTC. Protein product: CASSLEGGGRYEQYF. Supplemented by reference TRBV7-2 and TRBJ2-7, the full variable domain reads GAGVSQSPSNKVTEKGKDVELRCDPISGHTALYWYRQSLGQGLEFLIYFQGNSAPDKSGLPSDRFSAERTGGSVSTLTIQRTQQEDSAVYLCASSLEGGGRYEQYFGPGTRLTVT.

The rearrangement joins TRBV9 to TRBJ1-4; 7 nucleotides match TRBD1. Unmatched junction bases numbered 6, after V lost 4 bases and J lost 3 bases. The CDR3 consists of 15 residues. Germline V CDR1 and CDR2: SGDLS, YYNGEE. Here the CDR3 DNA reads TGTGCCAGCAGCCCCCGGGACAGCTCTAATGAAAAACTGTTTTTT. Translating gives CASSPRDSSNEKLFF.

This clonotype was seen more than once but under ten times. This rearrangement joins TRBV6-2 or TRBV6-3 to TRBJ2-7; D remains unclear. The germline V and J ends were trimmed by 2 bases and 11 bases, with 13 bases remaining between them. Looked up from germline, CDR1 is MNHEY and CDR2 is SVGEGT. There are 12 residues in the CDR3. The CDR3 loop reads CASSYPSEREYF. The DNA for the CDR3 is TGTGCCAGCAGTTACCCGTCCGAACGGGAGTACTTC.

The V gene is TRBV7-6, the J gene TRBJ2-3; 9 bases agree with TRBD2. CDR1 and CDR2 (germline): SGHVS, FNYEAQ. The V segment lost 6 bases and the J segment 4 bases; nucleotides outside the gene matches: 11. The CDR3 is 16 residues long. The CDR3 DNA sequence: TGTGCCAGCAGTTGGTCAGCGGGGGGCGGAGCAGATACGCAGTATTTT. It translates to CASSWSAGGGADTQYF.

The chain couples TRBV2 to TRBJ1-1; D is uncertain. This CDR3 contains 15 residues. Germline loops: CDR1 SNHLY, CDR2 FYNNEI. Deletions cut 6 bases from V and 1 base from J, with 15 bases between. For the CDR3, the DNA is TGTGCCAGCAGCTCTCTCCTACCTGGGAACACTGAAGCTTTCTTT. This gives the protein CASSSLLPGNTEAFF.

The V and J genes are TRBV6-5 and TRBJ2-1; TRBD1 aligns across 7 bases. V lost 6 bases and J lost 5; bases outside the gene matches: 4. The germline gives CDR1 MNHEY, CDR2 SVGAGI. This CDR3 contains 13 residues. The CDR3 DNA reads TGTGCCAGCAGACAGGACAGGCACAATGAGCAGTTCTTC. It encodes CASRQDRHNEQFF.

This clonotype turned up a few times. The chain recombines TRBV15 with TRBJ1-2, with no clear D. The V and J ends lost 0 bases and 6 bases respectively, with 11 bases between them. Germline V gene data show CDR1 as LNHNV and CDR2 as YYDKDF (reference sequence). The CDR3 contains 14 residues. In nucleotides, the CDR3 is TGTGCCACCAGCAGAGAGCTTACAAGGGATGGCTACACCTTC. Translated, it gives CATSRELTRDGYTF. Using reference TRBV15 and TRBJ1-2 for the parts outside the CDR3, the full variable domain is DAMVIQNPRYQVTQFGKPVTLSCSQTLNHNVMYWYQQKSSQAPKLLFHYYDKDFNNEADTPDNFQSRRPNTSFCFLDIRSPGLGDTAMYLCATSRELTRDGYTFGSGTRLTVV.

This rearrangement joins TRBV30 to TRBJ1-1, with D perhaps TRBD1 (6 bases). The ends were cut back, 3 bases at V and 5 bases at J, with 10 bases in the middle. CDR1 is GTSNPN and CDR2 is SVGIG in the germline V gene (reference sequence). CDR3 size: 12 residues. The CDR3 reads CAWSPTGTEAFF. The CDR3 DNA is TGTGCCTGGAGCCCGACAGGAACTGAAGCTTTCTTT.

The gene calls are TRBV18 and TRBJ2-3; a weak D match, TRBD1 (6 bases). Germline V lookup: CDR1 KGHSH, CDR2 LQKENI. V lost 3 bases to trimming and J lost 1 base, with 11 bases between them. The CDR3 contains 15 residues. CDR3 bases: TGTGCCAGCTCACCGTGGACAGATGGCACAGATACGCAGTATTTT. Residues: CASSPWTDGTDTQYF.

This clonotype has ten or more counts. The chain employs TRBV12-3 or TRBV12-4 and TRBJ2-7, with 12 bases that match TRBD2. The ends lost 5 bases at V and 5 bases at J; junction bases unmatched: 10. The CDR3 is 16 residues long. CDR3 sequence: CASSPSVGLAGHEQYF. CDR3 bases: TGTGCCAGCAGTCCCTCCGTTGGACTAGCGGGACACGAGCAGTACTTC.

This clonotype has at least ten counts. The chain uses TRBV19 and TRBJ2-1; D gene uncertain. The CDR3 contains 15 residues. CDR1 and CDR2 from the germline V gene are LNHDA and SQIVND (reference sequence). The V gene lost 1 base and the J gene lost 2 bases, with 9 bases spanning the gap. The CDR3 DNA sequence: TGTGCCAGTAGTATAGCGGGTGGGGCCTACAATGAGCAGTTCTTC. Translation: CASSIAGGAYNEQFF.

The chain employs TRBV6-2 or TRBV6-3 and TRBJ2-1; D remains unclear. The V end lost 6 bases, the J end lost 8 bases, and 14 bases lay between the germline ends. Germline CDR1 is MNHEY and CDR2 is SVGEGT. The CDR3 has 13 residues. CDR3 protein: CASSQSVWDEQFF. CDR3 sequence (DNA): TGTGCCAGCAGCCAAAGTGTCTGGGATGAGCAGTTCTTC.

This clonotype came up once. This sequence joins TRBV20-1 and TRBJ2-7; 7 bases align to TRBD2. From germline, CDR1 is DFQATT and CDR2 SNEGSKA (reference sequence). V shed 5 bases, J shed 2 bases, and the junction held 6 bases outside the gene matches. The CDR3 is 13 residues long. CDR3 amino acids: CSAGSSGTYEQYF. For the CDR3, the DNA is TGCAGTGCTGGGTCTAGCGGTACCTACGAGCAGTACTTC.